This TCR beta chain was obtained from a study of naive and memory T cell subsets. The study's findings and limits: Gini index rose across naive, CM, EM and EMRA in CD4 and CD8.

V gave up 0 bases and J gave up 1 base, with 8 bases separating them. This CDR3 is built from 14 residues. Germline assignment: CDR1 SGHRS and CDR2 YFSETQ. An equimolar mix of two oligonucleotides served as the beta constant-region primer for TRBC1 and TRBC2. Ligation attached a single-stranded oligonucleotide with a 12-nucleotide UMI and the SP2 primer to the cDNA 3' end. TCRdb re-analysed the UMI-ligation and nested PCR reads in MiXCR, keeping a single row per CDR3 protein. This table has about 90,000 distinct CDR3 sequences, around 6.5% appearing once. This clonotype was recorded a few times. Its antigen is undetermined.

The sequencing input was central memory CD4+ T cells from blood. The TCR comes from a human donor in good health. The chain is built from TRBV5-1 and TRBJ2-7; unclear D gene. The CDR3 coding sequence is TGCGCCAGCAGCTTGGATAGTGGGTCCTACGAGCAGTACTTC. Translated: CASSLDSGSYEQYF.